One sample yielded the 27 T cell receptor beta chains listed below, sequenced in a study of Ad26.COV2.S vaccination and SARS-CoV-2 variants. Treatment described: over 15 received Ad26.COV2.S at low or high dose, single or two shots; five or six received placebo; per-sample allocation not given. On day 63 after the first injection, vaccine and placebo recipients gave samples. The data were produced by immunoSEQ multiplex PCR, yet TCRdb's version contains in-frame clones alone and is incomplete. Of approximately 450,000 clones in the sample, around 90% were seen once. The starting material was peripheral blood, obtained in a trial of Ad26.COV2.S vaccine versus placebo. The receptors derive from a person between 18 and 65 years old who received the Ad26.COV2.S COVID-19 vaccine or a placebo.

The chain links TRBV4-3 to TRBJ2-7; 10 bases are a match to TRBD2. V shed 4 bases and J 5 bases; nucleotides not matched to a gene: 11. CDR3 length: 16 residues. Germline lookup yields CDR1 LGHNA and CDR2 YSLEER. The CDR3 sequence: CASSLDFGAGGDEQYF. DNA of the CDR3: TGCGCCAGCAGCCTGGATTTTGGAGCGGGAGGGGACGAGCAGTACTTC.

This clone was recorded only once. In nucleotides, the CDR3 is TGCAGCGTTGAAATGGCAGCCGGGCGGGAGCAGTACTTC. This codes for CSVEMAAGREQYF. V is TRBV29-1 and J is TRBJ2-7, with D unclear. V lost 2 bases and J 7 bases, leaving 15 bases between the germline ends. The CDR3 is made up of 13 amino acids. Germline values: CDR1 SQVTM, CDR2 ANQGSEA.

The chain links TRBV6-5 to TRBJ1-6; maybe TRBD1 (6 bases). Trimming pared 6 bases from V and 6 bases from J, leaving 15 bases between. Per the germline V gene, CDR1 is MNHEY and CDR2 is SVGAGI. The CDR3 has 15 residues. The CDR3 loop is CASSRYGQSNSPLHF. In DNA form, the CDR3 reads TGTGCCAGCAGCCGCTATGGACAGAGTAATTCACCCCTCCACTTT.

The count of this clone is one. The chain recombines TRBV3-1 (or the pseudogene TRBV3-2) with TRBJ1-1; 8 bases line up with TRBD1. The CDR3 sequence is 15 residues long. Germline loops: CDR1 LGHDT, CDR2 YNNKEL (reference sequence). V was clipped by 0 bases and J by 3 bases; unmatched bases: 3. The CDR3 protein is CASSQDTRGHTEAFF. The CDR3 DNA is TGTGCCAGCAGCCAAGATACCAGGGGGCACACTGAAGCTTTCTTT.

Of note for this clone: Other nucleotide sequences in the sample specify the same CDR3. The rearrangement links TRBV6-5 to TRBJ2-3; D may be TRBD2 (6 bases). The CDR3 contains 15 residues. Trimming removed 0 bases at V and 4 bases at J, with 11 bases between. CDR1 is MNHEY and CDR2 is SVGAGI in the germline V gene. Here the CDR3 DNA reads TGTGCCAGCAGTTACTCGACGGGGGTTGCAGATACGCAGTATTTT. This codes for CASSYSTGVADTQYF.

The chain combines TRBV19 with TRBJ2-7; D is uncertain. This CDR3 region has 15 residues. Germline CDR1 reads LNHDA; CDR2 reads SQIVND (reference sequence). V lost 2 bases and J 7 bases, leaving 18 bases between the germline ends. This CDR3 is CASSIIGGRTGEQYF. CDR3 coding DNA: TGTGCCAGTAGTATAATTGGCGGCCGCACGGGTGAGCAGTACTTC.

The V gene is TRBV5-5, the J gene TRBJ2-5, with D tentatively TRBD1 (5 bases). The CDR3 spans 15 residues. Germline CDR1 SGHKS, CDR2 YYEKEE (reference sequence). V lost 2 bases and J lost 2, with 13 bases in between. The DNA of the CDR3 is TGTGCCAGCAGCTTTGCAGGGCCCTTACAAGAGACCCAGTACTTC. Encoded protein: CASSFAGPLQETQYF.

The chain recombines TRBV7-9 with TRBJ2-2; TRBD2 aligns across 9 bases. V was pared by 8 bases and J by 11 bases, with 15 bases of the junction left unmatched. The germline V gene encodes CDR1 SEHNR and CDR2 FQNEAQ (reference sequence). The CDR3 has 15 residues. The CDR3 protein is CASPLPGLATGELFF. Here the CDR3 DNA reads TGTGCCAGCCCCCTGCCGGGACTAGCTACAGGAGAGCTGTTTTTT.

This CDR3 is CSVGGFYTEAFF. The DNA for the CDR3 is TGCAGCGTTGGGGGGTTTTACACTGAAGCTTTCTTT. This sequence joins TRBV29-1 and TRBJ1-1; the D gene is possibly TRBD1 (5 bases). V dropped 4 bases and J dropped 3 bases, with 9 bases sitting between them. Germline V CDR1 and CDR2: SQVTM, ANQGSEA. The CDR3 runs to 12 residues.

The rearrangement uses TRBV7-9 and TRBJ2-3; TRBD2 matches 12 bases. CDR3 length: 17 residues. Germline lookup yields CDR1 SEHNR and CDR2 FQNEAQ (reference sequence). The V segment lost 2 bases and the J segment 1 base; nucleotides outside the gene matches: 4. The CDR3, as DNA: TGTGCCAGCAGCTTACGGGCTAGCGGGAGGGGCACAGATACGCAGTATTTT. It yields the protein CASSLRASGRGTDTQYF.

V gene TRBV2 combines with J gene TRBJ2-1; D not resolved. V was trimmed by 4 bases and J by 0 bases, leaving 10 bases between them. This CDR3 region has 15 residues. The germline V gene has CDR1 SNHLY and CDR2 FYNNEI. CDR3 protein: CASSVGTASYNEQFF. CDR3 nucleotides: TGTGCCAGCAGTGTCGGTACAGCCTCCTACAATGAGCAGTTCTTC.

This chain uses TRBV5-1 with TRBJ2-7; the match to TRBD1 covers 7 bases. The CDR3 consists of 14 residues. J lost 3 bases, V lost 4 bases, and 7 bases had no gene match. CDR1 and CDR2 from the germline V gene are SGHRS and YFSETQ. CDR3 amino acids: CASSAQGTLYEQYF. The CDR3 nucleotides are TGCGCCAGCAGCGCACAGGGGACCCTCTACGAGCAGTACTTC. Variable domain in full (rest from reference TRBV5-1 and TRBJ2-7): KAGVTQTPRYLIKTRGQQVTLSCSPISGHRSVSWYQQTPGQGLQFLFEYFSETQRNKGNFPGRFSGRQFSNSRSEMNVSTLELGDSALYLCASSAQGTLYEQYFGPGTRLTVT.

This sequence joins TRBV29-1 and TRBJ2-2; 7 bases map to TRBD2. The germline gives CDR1 SQVTM, CDR2 ANQGSEA. The V and J ends lost 5 bases and 4 bases, in that order; junction bases with no gene match: 16. The length of the CDR3 is 17 residues. CDR3 amino acids: CSVKSFVGREGTGELFF. The DNA of the CDR3 is TGCAGCGTTAAATCCTTTGTAGGCAGGGAGGGCACCGGGGAGCTGTTTTTT.

This clone showed up just once. The rearrangement links TRBV3-1 (or the pseudogene TRBV3-2) to TRBJ2-5; perhaps TRBD1 as D (6 bases). The CDR3 totals 14 residues. V lost 5 bases and J 1 base, leaving 11 bases between the germline ends. Germline V CDR1 and CDR2: LGHDT, YNNKEL (reference sequence). The CDR3 bases are TGTGCCAGCAGCTTTCAGGGGTTCCAAGAGACCCAGTACTTC. Amino acid sequence: CASSFQGFQETQYF.

This chain joins TRBV27 and TRBJ2-7, with TRBD1 matching over 8 bases. This CDR3 spans 14 amino acids. V lost 3 bases to trimming and J lost 4 bases; unmatched junction nucleotides: 5. CDR1 is MNHEY and CDR2 is SMNVEV in the germline V gene (reference sequence). CDR3 nucleotides: TGTGCCAGCAGTTTCACAGGGGGTAAATACGAGCAGTACTTC. It specifies CASSFTGGKYEQYF.

With regard to this clone: The same CDR3 is also encoded by other DNA sequences in this sample. The chain recombines TRBV9 with TRBJ1-4, with 8 bases lining up with TRBD1. V dropped 2 bases and J dropped 8; count of bases not matched to a gene: 5. The CDR3 is 14 residues long. Germline V lookup: CDR1 SGDLS, CDR2 YYNGEE. In DNA, the CDR3 is TGTGCCAGCAGCGTTGGACAGGGTTCGGAAAAACTGTTTTTT. Its protein is CASSVGQGSEKLFF.

In this sample, this clone turned up many times. J is TRBJ1-1 and V is TRBV28; D gene ambiguous. The CDR3 has 14 amino acids. The ends were cut back, 1 base at V and 1 base at J, with 7 bases in the middle. Germline loops: CDR1 MDHEN, CDR2 SYDVKM. This chain's CDR3 is CASSLSSGNTEAFF. The CDR3 region has the DNA TGTGCCAGCAGTTTATCAAGCGGGAACACTGAAGCTTTCTTT.

This chain uses TRBV5-4 with TRBJ2-1; D gene unclear. Germline-derived CDR1 and CDR2 are SGHNT and YYREEE (reference sequence). The CDR3 has 12 amino acids. V lost 3 bases, J lost 12 bases, and 13 bases lay in between. The CDR3 loop reads CASSSDKTVQFF. CDR3 DNA: TGTGCCAGCAGCTCAGACAAGACTGTGCAGTTCTTC.

The chain is built from TRBV6-2 or TRBV6-3 and TRBJ1-6; no clear D gene. V lost 2 bases to trimming and J lost 8 bases, with 25 bases between them. The CDR3 consists of 19 residues. CDR1 and CDR2 (germline): MNHEY, SVGEGT. The CDR3, as DNA: TGTGCCAGCAGTTACCCCGGAACCGACATCTCCTACAACTATTCACCCCTCCACTTT. This codes for CASSYPGTDISYNYSPLHF.

DNA of the CDR3: TGTGCCAGCAGTCCTTGGGAGGAAGGGTTTTACGAGCAGTACTTC. This sequence encodes CASSPWEEGFYEQYF. This chain connects TRBV28 to TRBJ2-7, with D perhaps matching TRBD2 (6 bases). V lost 5 bases, J lost 4 bases, and 18 bases lay in between. The germline V gene encodes CDR1 MDHEN and CDR2 SYDVKM. The length of the CDR3 is 15 residues.

This sequence joins TRBV5-1 and TRBJ2-1; a possible D gene is TRBD2 (5 bases). Germline values: CDR1 SGHRS, CDR2 YFSETQ. This CDR3 is built from 15 residues. Trimming shortened V by 1 base and J by 0 bases, and 8 bases separated the two germline ends. CDR3: CASSLSGSSYNEQFF. CDR3 nucleotides: TGCGCCAGCAGCTTGTCGGGGAGCTCCTACAATGAGCAGTTCTTC.

J is TRBJ2-1 and V is TRBV5-4, with D maybe TRBD2 (6 bases). CDR1 and CDR2 from the germline V gene are SGHNT and YYREEE (reference sequence). Trimming left V 6 bases short and J 0 bases short, with 13 bases between. This CDR3 is built from 15 residues. Here the CDR3 reads CASTKVTSSYNEQFF. Written as DNA, the CDR3 is TGTGCCAGCACTAAGGTGACTAGCTCCTACAATGAGCAGTTCTTC.

The gene calls are TRBV30 and TRBJ2-7; D not resolved. This CDR3 is built from 13 residues. V lost 1 base, J lost 3 bases, and 10 bases lay in between. Germline V gives CDR1 GTSNPN, CDR2 SVGIG (reference sequence). CDR3 protein: CAWSGDLYYEQYF. Here the CDR3 DNA reads TGTGCCTGGAGTGGAGATCTCTACTACGAGCAGTACTTC.

A single count supports this clone. The chain joins TRBV5-6 to TRBJ2-1, with D possibly matching TRBD1 (5 bases). Trimming removed 1 base from V and 7 bases from J, with 18 bases in between. The germline gives CDR1 SGHDT, CDR2 YYEEEE. CDR3 length equals 16 residues. CDR3 sequence: CASSLNPHQGGNEQFF. The CDR3 region has the DNA TGTGCCAGCAGCTTGAATCCCCACCAGGGTGGAAATGAGCAGTTCTTC.

There are a few counts of this clone. This chain uses TRBV27 with TRBJ1-6; D ambiguous. The CDR3 runs to 14 residues. Germline CDR1 reads MNHEY; CDR2 reads SMNVEV (reference sequence). V was cut by 1 base and J by 5 bases, with 6 bases left in between. CDR3 nucleotide sequence: TGTGCCAGCAGTTTATGGGATAATAATTCACCCCTCCACTTT. This codes for CASSLWDNNSPLHF.

This chain uses TRBV19 with TRBJ2-3, with 9 bases matching TRBD1. Losses at the gene ends were 6 bases for V and 1 base for J; bases not matched to a gene: 5. Germline CDR1 and CDR2: LNHDA and SQIVND (reference sequence). CDR3 length: 15 residues. DNA for the CDR3: TGTGCCAGTAGCCCCCGGACAGGGGGCACAGATACGCAGTATTTT. Translation: CASSPRTGGTDTQYF.

The J gene is TRBJ2-3, the V gene TRBV20-1; possibly TRBD2 for D (6 bases). Germline CDR1 reads DFQATT; CDR2 reads SNEGSKA (reference sequence). The CDR3 loop spans 13 amino acids. V lost 3 bases, J lost 0 bases, and 7 bases lay in between. This CDR3 is CSASSGSTDTQYF. The CDR3 DNA reads as TGCAGTGCTAGTAGCGGAAGCACAGATACGCAGTATTTT.